One and the same sample provided the 14 T cell receptor beta chains below, sequenced in a study of beta chain features in type 1 diabetes. Reverse transcribing all isolated RNA meant expressed TCRB transcripts were sequenced. TCRdb's table, derived via immunoSEQ multiplex PCR, lists solely in-frame clones and lacks some. The sample records around 300,000 clones, 9.5% to 11% being singletons. Sequencing was done on a sample of naive CD4+ T cells from blood. These receptors were taken from a woman aged 30 to 39 in good health.

The genes are TRBV11-2 and TRBJ2-5, with 9 bases matching TRBD1. The V gene's germline CDR1 is SGHAT and CDR2 FQNNGV. The CDR3 extends over 16 amino acids. The V and J ends lost 5 bases and 1 base, in that order; junction bases with no gene match: 8. DNA for the CDR3: TGTGCCAGCAGCCCCGGGACAGGGTTCGCCCAAGAGACCCAGTACTTC. This sequence encodes CASSPGTGFAQETQYF. Full variable domain (outside the CDR3, taken from reference TRBV11-2 and TRBJ2-5): EAGVAQSPRYKIIEKRQSVAFWCNPISGHATLYWYQQILGQGPKLLIQFQNNGVVDDSQLPKDRFSAERLKGVDSTLKIQPAKLEDSAVYLCASSPGTGFAQETQYFGPGTRLLVL.

V usage is TRBV4-2 and J usage is TRBJ2-7; 10 nucleotides agree with TRBD2. The germline V gene encodes CDR1 LGHNA and CDR2 YNFKEQ. The CDR3 loop spans 15 amino acids. Trimming took 3 bases from V and 2 from J; bases not matched to a gene: 4. CDR3 loop: CASSQELAGPYEQYF. CDR3 coding DNA: TGTGCCAGCAGCCAGGAACTAGCGGGACCCTACGAGCAGTACTTC.

In this sample, this clone turned up a few times. The V call is TRBV19, the J call TRBJ1-5; 7 bases fit TRBD1. Per the germline V gene, CDR1 is LNHDA and CDR2 is SQIVND (reference sequence). The CDR3 runs to 13 residues. Trimming took 6 bases from V and 7 from J; bases not matched to a gene: 6. The CDR3 region is CASSEGAGQPQHF. The CDR3 DNA sequence: TGTGCCAGTAGCGAGGGGGCAGGACAGCCCCAGCATTTT.

The V and J genes are TRBV18 and TRBJ2-1, with D unresolved. Per germline, CDR1 KGHSH and CDR2 LQKENI. This CDR3 has 15 amino acids. Trimming stripped 2 bases from V and 4 bases from J, with 12 bases between. The CDR3 region is CASSPGLGQYNEQFF. The CDR3, as DNA: TGTGCCAGCTCACCAGGCCTTGGGCAGTACAATGAGCAGTTCTTC.

This clone appeared a few times. CDR3: CATSLGGRILTDTQYF. The CDR3 DNA sequence: TGTGCCACCAGCCTAGGGGGCCGGATCCTCACAGATACGCAGTATTTT. This chain links TRBV15 with TRBJ2-3; 7 positions agree with TRBD1. The CDR3 is made up of 16 amino acids. Per germline, CDR1 LNHNV and CDR2 YYDKDF (reference sequence). J lost 2 bases, V lost 5 bases, and 10 bases had no gene match.

In nucleotides, the CDR3 is TGTGCCAGCAGCTCCGGGACTAGCAATGAGCAGTTCTTC. Translating gives CASSSGTSNEQFF. This chain uses TRBV5-6 with TRBJ2-1; 8 positions agree with TRBD2. From germline, CDR1 is SGHDT and CDR2 YYEEEE. The CDR3 runs to 13 residues. Losses at the gene ends were 3 bases for V and 6 bases for J; bases not matched to a gene: 2.

This chain joins TRBV5-1 and TRBJ2-1; 12 nucleotides line up with TRBD2. Germline V gene sequence: CDR1 SGHRS, CDR2 YFSETQ. The CDR3 is made up of 15 amino acids. Germline trimming cut 4 bases from V and 5 bases from J; bases unmatched to any gene: 4. CDR3 sequence reads: CASSRLAGVDNEQFF. In DNA, the CDR3 is TGCGCCAGCAGCCGACTAGCGGGAGTCGACAATGAGCAGTTCTTC.

This chain uses TRBV29-1 with TRBJ2-7, with TRBD1 matching 9 bases. CDR1 is SQVTM and CDR2 is ANQGSEA in the germline V gene. The CDR3 runs to 14 residues. Losses at the gene ends were 7 bases for V and 5 bases for J; bases not matched to a gene: 12. Here the CDR3 DNA reads TGCAGCGCGGGACGGACAGGGGTTAGGAACGAGCAGTACTTC. Protein: CSAGRTGVRNEQYF.

The chain is built from TRBV4-3 and TRBJ2-7, with 10 bases matching TRBD1. The germline gives CDR1 LGHNA, CDR2 YSLEER. The CDR3 covers 17 residues. Unmatched junction bases numbered 6, after V lost 1 base and J lost 0 bases. CDR3 residues: CASSQVRGQGFSYEQYF. In DNA, the CDR3 is TGCGCCAGCAGCCAAGTGCGGGGACAGGGGTTCTCCTACGAGCAGTACTTC.

V gene TRBV7-3 combines with J gene TRBJ2-7; possible D gene TRBD1, 6 bases. The V gene's germline CDR1 is SGHTA and CDR2 FQGTGA. This CDR3 has 14 amino acids. V was clipped by 2 bases and J by 5 bases, with 13 bases between them. The CDR3 here is CASSLQGGSHEQYF. CDR3 DNA sequence: TGTGCCAGCAGCTTACAAGGGGGTTCCCACGAGCAGTACTTC. The variable domain in full, completed from reference TRBV7-3 and TRBJ2-7, reads GAGVSQTPSNKVTEKGKYVELRCDPISGHTALYWYRQSLGQGPEFLIYFQGTGAADDSGLPNDRFFAVRPEGSVSTLKIQRTERGDSAVYLCASSLQGGSHEQYFGPGTRLTVT.

CDR3: CSVLIAGGGGSNTGELFF. The DNA for the CDR3 is TGCAGCGTCCTCATAGCGGGAGGAGGGGGATCGAACACCGGGGAGCTGTTTTTT. The chain is built from TRBV29-1 and TRBJ2-2, with TRBD2 identical over 10 bases. Germline V gene lookup returns CDR1 SQVTM and CDR2 ANQGSEA. J lost 0 bases, V lost 6 bases, and 13 bases had no gene match. The CDR3 is made up of 18 amino acids.

The V gene is TRBV7-2, the J gene TRBJ2-5; TRBD1 matches at 8 bases. Germline V gene lookup returns CDR1 SGHTA and CDR2 FQGNSA. V was clipped by 5 bases and J by 3 bases; unmatched bases: 5. The CDR3 is 14 residues long. The CDR3 DNA reads as TGTGCCAGCAGCCAAGGACAGGGCGAAGAGACCCAGTACTTC. Protein product: CASSQGQGEETQYF.

This clone has only a few counts. This chain uses TRBV7-2 with TRBJ2-2; TRBD2 matches at 15 bases. J gave up 5 bases and V 1 base, and 8 bases lay outside the gene matches. The CDR3 is made up of 19 amino acids. The germline CDR1 and CDR2 sequences are SGHTA and FQGNSA. CDR3 sequence (DNA): TGTGCCAGCAGCTTAGTCGGACTAGCGGGAGGGCCGGGGACCGGGGAGCTGTTTTTT. Its protein product is CASSLVGLAGGPGTGELFF.

The CDR3 DNA reads TGTGCCAGTAGTAAGGACGGGAGTGGGGCCGTCTCCAATGAGCAGTTCTTC. Translated: CASSKDGSGAVSNEQFF. V usage is TRBV19 and J usage is TRBJ2-1, with a tentative D call TRBD2 (6 bases). V lost 4 bases to trimming and J lost 6 bases, with 22 bases between them. CDR3 length: 17 residues. Germline V gives CDR1 LNHDA, CDR2 SQIVND (reference sequence).